This TCR beta chain was found in a study of brain T cells in children with intractable seizures. Points from the study as a whole: Viral specificity was inferred only from CDR3 similarity; HCMV serostatus was unknown. Pre- and post-surgery blood differed in depth, so pre-surgery absences may be undersampling.

The data were produced by immunoSEQ multiplex PCR, yet TCRdb's version contains in-frame clones alone and is incomplete. The repertoire holds about 41,000 clones, with roughly 90% as singletons. Details on this clone: Its antigen is undetermined.

The CDR3 is 14 residues long. Germline-derived CDR1 and CDR2 are SNHLY and FYNNEI. The junction had 6 bases not matched to a gene; V was cut back by 3 bases and J by 5 bases. Surgery cases with the highest brain T cell transcript signatures were chosen for sequencing. At least one anti-epileptic drug was given before surgery. The source of this sequence is a girl aged 2 to 10 with tuberous sclerosis and intractable seizures. The chain uses TRBV2 and TRBJ2-5; 7 nucleotides match TRBD1. Sample: peripheral blood, taken at surgery. CDR3 nucleotide sequence: TGTGCCAGCAGTGATAGGGGGCGGGTCGAGACCCAGTACTTC. Its protein product is CASSDRGRVETQYF.